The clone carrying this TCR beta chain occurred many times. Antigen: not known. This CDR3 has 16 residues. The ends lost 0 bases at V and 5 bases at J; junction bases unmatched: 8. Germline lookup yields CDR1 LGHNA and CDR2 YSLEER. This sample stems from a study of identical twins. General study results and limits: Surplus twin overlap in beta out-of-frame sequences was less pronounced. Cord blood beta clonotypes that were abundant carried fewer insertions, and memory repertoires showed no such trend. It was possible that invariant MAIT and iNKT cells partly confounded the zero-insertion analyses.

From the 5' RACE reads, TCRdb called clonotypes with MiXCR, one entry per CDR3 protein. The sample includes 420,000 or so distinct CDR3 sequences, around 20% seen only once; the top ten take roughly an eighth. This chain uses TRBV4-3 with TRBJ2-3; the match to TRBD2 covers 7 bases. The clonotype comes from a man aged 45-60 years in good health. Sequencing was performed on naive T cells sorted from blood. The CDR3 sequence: CASSQDWAGEGDTQYF. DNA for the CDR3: TGCGCCAGCAGCCAAGATTGGGCGGGGGAGGGAGATACGCAGTATTTT.